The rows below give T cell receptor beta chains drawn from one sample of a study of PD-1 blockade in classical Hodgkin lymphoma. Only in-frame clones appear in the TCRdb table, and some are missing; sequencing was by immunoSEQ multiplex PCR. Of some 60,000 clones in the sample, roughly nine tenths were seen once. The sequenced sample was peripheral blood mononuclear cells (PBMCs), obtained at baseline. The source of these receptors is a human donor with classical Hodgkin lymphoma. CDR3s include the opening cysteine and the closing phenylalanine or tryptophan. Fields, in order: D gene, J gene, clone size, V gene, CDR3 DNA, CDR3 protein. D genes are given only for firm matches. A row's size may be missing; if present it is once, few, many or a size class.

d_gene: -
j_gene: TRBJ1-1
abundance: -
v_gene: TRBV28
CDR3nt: TGTGCCAGCTCCCGTCGGGGGTACAGGGATCGGGACACTGAAGCTTTCTTT
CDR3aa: CASSRRGYRDRDTEAFF

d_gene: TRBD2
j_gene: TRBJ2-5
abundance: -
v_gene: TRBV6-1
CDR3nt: TGTGCCAGCCCTAGCGGGAGAGGAGAGACCCAGTACTTC
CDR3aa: CASPSGRGETQYF

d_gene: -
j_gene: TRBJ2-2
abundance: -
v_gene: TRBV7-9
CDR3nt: TGTGCCAGCAGCTTGGGCACCGGGGAGCTGTTTTTT
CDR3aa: CASSLGTGELFF

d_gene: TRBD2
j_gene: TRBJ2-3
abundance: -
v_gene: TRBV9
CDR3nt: TGTGCCAGCAGCGTCGGACTAGCGGGAGGACAAGGAACAGATACGCAGTATTTT
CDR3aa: CASSVGLAGGQGTDTQYF

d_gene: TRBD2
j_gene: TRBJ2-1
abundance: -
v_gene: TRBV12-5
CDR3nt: TGTGCTAGTGGAACCGGGACTAGCGGCAACAATGAGCAGTTCTTC
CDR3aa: CASGTGTSGNNEQFF

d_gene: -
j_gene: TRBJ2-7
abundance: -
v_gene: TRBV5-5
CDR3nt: TGTGCCAGCAGCATTGGGAGGAAGTCAGACGAGCAGTACTTC
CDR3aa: CASSIGRKSDEQYF

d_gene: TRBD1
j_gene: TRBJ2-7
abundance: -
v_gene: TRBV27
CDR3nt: TGTGCCAGCAGTAGTTGGGACAGCTCCTACGAGCAGTACTTC
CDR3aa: CASSSWDSSYEQYF

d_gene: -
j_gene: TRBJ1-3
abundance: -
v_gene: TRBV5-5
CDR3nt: TGTGCCAGCAGCTTCTCACGATTGGCTGGAAACACCATATATTTT
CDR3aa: CASSFSRLAGNTIYF

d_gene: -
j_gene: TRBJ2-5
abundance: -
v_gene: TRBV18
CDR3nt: TGTGCCAGCTCACCAATCGAGGGTCAAGAGACCCAGTACTTC
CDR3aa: CASSPIEGQETQYF

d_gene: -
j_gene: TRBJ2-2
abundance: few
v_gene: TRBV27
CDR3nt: TGTGCCAGAGGGGAGCTGTTTTTT
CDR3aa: CARGELFF

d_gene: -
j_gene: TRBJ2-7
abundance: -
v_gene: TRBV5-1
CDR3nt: TGCGCCAGCAGCTTGGGGACACCACCCCCCTACGAGCAGTACTTC
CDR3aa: CASSLGTPPPYEQYF

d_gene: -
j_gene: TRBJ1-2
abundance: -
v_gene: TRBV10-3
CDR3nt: TGTGCCATCAGTGGGCAGGCTGGCTATGGCTACACCTTC
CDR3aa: CAISGQAGYGYTF

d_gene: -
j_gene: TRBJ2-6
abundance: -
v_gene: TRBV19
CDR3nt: TGTGCCAGTAGCCATCCCGGGGAAAGAGGGGCCAACGTCCTGACTTTC
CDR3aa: CASSHPGERGANVLTF

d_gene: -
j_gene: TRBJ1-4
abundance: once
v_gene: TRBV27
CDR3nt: TGTGCCAGCAGCCGTTATAGTACGGTTAATGAAAAACTGTTTTTT
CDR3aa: CASSRYSTVNEKLFF

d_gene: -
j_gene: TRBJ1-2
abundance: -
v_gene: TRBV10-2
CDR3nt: TGCGCCAGCAGGAGGGCAGGGGATGACTATGGCTACACCTTC
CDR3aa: CASRRAGDDYGYTF

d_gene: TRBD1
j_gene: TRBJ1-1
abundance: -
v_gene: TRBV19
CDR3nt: TGTGCCAGTAGTATCCAGGGGGCGCGCACTGAAGCTTTCTTT
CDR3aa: CASSIQGARTEAFF

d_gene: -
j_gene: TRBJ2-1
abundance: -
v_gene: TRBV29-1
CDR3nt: TGCAGCGTTGATCGCAATGAGCAGTTCTTC
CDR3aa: CSVDRNEQFF

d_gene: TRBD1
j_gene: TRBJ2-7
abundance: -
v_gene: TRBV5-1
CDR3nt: TGCGCCAGCAGCTCACGACCAGGGACAGGGGAAGGCTACGAGCAGTACTTC
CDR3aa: CASSSRPGTGEGYEQYF

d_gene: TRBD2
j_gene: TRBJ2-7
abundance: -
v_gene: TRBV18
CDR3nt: TGTGCCAGCTCACCGGGGGGGGGCTCCTACGAGCAGTACTTC
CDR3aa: CASSPGGGSYEQYF

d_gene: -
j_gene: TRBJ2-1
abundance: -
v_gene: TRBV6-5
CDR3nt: TGTGCCAGCAGTTTCTCTCATAACTACAATGAGCAGTTCTTC
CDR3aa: CASSFSHNYNEQFF

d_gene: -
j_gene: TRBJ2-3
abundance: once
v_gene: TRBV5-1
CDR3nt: TGCGCCAGCAGCTTGGCAGAGTCCACAGATACGCAGTATTTT
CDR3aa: CASSLAESTDTQYF

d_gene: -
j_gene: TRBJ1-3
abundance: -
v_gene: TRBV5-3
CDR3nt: TGTGCCAGCAGCTTAAGTATGAGTGGAAACACCATATATTTT
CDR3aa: CASSLSMSGNTIYF

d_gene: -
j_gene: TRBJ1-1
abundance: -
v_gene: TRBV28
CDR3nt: TGTGCCAGCACTTCCGGGAAGAACACTGAAGCTTTCTTT
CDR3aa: CASTSGKNTEAFF

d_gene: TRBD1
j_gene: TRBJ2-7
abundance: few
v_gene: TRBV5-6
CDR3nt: TGTGCCAGCAGCGTACAGGGGTCCCCCTACGAGCAGTACTTC
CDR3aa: CASSVQGSPYEQYF

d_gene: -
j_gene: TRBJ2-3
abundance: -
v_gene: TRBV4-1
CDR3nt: TGCGCCAGCAGCCAAGGGAGCACAGATACGCAGTATTTT
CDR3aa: CASSQGSTDTQYF

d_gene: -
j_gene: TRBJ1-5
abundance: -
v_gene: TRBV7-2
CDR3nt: TGTGCCAGCAGCCCACAAGGGGATCAGCCCCAGCATTTT
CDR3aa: CASSPQGDQPQHF

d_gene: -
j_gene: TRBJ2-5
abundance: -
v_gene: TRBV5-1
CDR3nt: TGCGCCAGCAGCTTGGTAGAAGGAGGGGAGACCCAGTACTTC
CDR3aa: CASSLVEGGETQYF

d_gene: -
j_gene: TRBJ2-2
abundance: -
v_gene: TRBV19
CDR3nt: TGTGCCAGTAGTAACGTAGGGAACACCGGGGAGCTGTTTTTT
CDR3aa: CASSNVGNTGELFF

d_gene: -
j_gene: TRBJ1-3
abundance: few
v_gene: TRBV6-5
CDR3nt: TGTGCCAGCAGTTACTCGGGCAGGGGAACTGGAAACACCATATATTTT
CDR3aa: CASSYSGRGTGNTIYF

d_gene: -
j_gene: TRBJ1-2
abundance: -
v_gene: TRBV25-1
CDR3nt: TGTGCCAGCAGTGACAACTTCGCCGCCTTTAGCTACACCTTC
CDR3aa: CASSDNFAAFSYTF

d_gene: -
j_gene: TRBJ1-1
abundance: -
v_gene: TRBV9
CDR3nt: TGTGCCAGCAGCCTTGGACAGATGAACACTGAAGCTTTCTTT
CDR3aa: CASSLGQMNTEAFF

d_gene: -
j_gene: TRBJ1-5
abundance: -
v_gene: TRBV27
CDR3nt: TGTGCCAGCAGTTTACGGCAGGGGAATCAGCCCCAGCATTTT
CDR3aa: CASSLRQGNQPQHF

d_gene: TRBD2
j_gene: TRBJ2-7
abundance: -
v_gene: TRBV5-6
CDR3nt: TGTGCCAGCAGCTTGGGGGGCGGGAGCCTAACGGACGAGCAGTACTTC
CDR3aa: CASSLGGGSLTDEQYF

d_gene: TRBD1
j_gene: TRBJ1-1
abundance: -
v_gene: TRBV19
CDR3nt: TGTGCCAGCTCACTGGACAGGACGAACACTGAAGCTTTCTTT
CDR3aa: CASSLDRTNTEAFF

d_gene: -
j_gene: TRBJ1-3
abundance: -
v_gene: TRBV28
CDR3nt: TGTGCCAGCAGAGGGGGTCTCGGGCGCTTCTCTGGAAACACCATATATTTT
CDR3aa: CASRGGLGRFSGNTIYF

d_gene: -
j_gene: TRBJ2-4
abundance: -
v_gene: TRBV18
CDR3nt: TGTGCCAGCTCCCCAGGAGCAGGGGGAGGGCCTACCAAAAACATTCAGTACTTC
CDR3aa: CASSPGAGGGPTKNIQYF

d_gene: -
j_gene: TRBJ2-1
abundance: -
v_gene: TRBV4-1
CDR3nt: TGCGCCAGCAGCCAAGTGGCTGTCAATGAGCAGTTCTTC
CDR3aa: CASSQVAVNEQFF

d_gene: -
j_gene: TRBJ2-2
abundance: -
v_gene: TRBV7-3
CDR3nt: TGTGCCAGCAGCTTAGCACTAGGGAACACCGGGGAGCTGTTTTTT
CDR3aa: CASSLALGNTGELFF

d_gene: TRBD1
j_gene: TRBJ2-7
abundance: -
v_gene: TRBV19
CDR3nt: TGTGCCAGTAGTCCGGGACAGGCCTACGAGCAGTACTTC
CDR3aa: CASSPGQAYEQYF

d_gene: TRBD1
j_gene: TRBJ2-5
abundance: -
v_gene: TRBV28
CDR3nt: TGTGCCAGCAGGAGGACAGGGAGACAAGAGACCCAGTACTTC
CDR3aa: CASRRTGRQETQYF

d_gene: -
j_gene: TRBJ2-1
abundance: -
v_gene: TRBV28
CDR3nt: TGTGCCAGCAGTGAGGGAGAACAGTACAATGAGCAGTTCTTC
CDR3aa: CASSEGEQYNEQFF

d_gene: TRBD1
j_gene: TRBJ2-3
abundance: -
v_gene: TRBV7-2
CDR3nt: TGTGCCAGCCGGACAGGGTATACGCAGTATTTT
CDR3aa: CASRTGYTQYF

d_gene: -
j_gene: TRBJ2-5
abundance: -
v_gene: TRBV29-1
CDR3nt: TGCAGCGTTGAAAGGGCAGCTCAAGAGACCCAGTACTTC
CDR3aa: CSVERAAQETQYF

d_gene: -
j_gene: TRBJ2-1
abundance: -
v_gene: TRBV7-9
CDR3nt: TGTGCCAGCAGCCCCTGGACTGCAGGCTCCTACAATGAGCAGTTCTTC
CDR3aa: CASSPWTAGSYNEQFF

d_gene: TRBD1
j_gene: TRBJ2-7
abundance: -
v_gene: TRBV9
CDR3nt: TGTGCCAGCAGCTCAGAAGGTGGTGTGGGGGGACAGGATTACTACGAGCAGTACTTC
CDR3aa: CASSSEGGVGGQDYYEQYF

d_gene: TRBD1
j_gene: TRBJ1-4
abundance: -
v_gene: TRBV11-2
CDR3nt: TGTGCCAGCTCCCTGACAGGGGGCCGGGGTGAAAAACTGTTTTTT
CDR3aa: CASSLTGGRGEKLFF

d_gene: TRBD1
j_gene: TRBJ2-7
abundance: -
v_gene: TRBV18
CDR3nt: TGTGCCAGCTCACCGACGACAGGGAAGGGCGAGCAGTACTTC
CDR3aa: CASSPTTGKGEQYF

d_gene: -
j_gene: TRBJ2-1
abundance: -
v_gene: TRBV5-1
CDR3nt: TGCGCCAGCAGCTTAAATCGGGACTACAATGAGCAGTTCTTC
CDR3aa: CASSLNRDYNEQFF

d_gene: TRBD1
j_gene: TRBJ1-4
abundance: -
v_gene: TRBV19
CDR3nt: TGTGCCAGTAGTATAGATACAAAAAGAAGGGACAGGGAAAATGAAAAACTGTTTTTT
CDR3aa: CASSIDTKRRDRENEKLFF

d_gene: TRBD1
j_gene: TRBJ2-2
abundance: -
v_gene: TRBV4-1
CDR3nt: TGCGCCAGCAGCCAAGTGGGCAGGGGGCGAGCCACCACCGGGGAGCTGTTTTTT
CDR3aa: CASSQVGRGRATTGELFF

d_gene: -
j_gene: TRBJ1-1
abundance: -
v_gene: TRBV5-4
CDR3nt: TGTGCCAGCAGCTTGGGAAGGGAGGTCGATGAAGCTTTCTTT
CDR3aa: CASSLGREVDEAFF

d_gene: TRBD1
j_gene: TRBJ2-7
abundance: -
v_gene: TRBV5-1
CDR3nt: TGCGCCAGCAGCCGGACAGGGGGCTCCTACGAGCAGTACTTC
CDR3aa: CASSRTGGSYEQYF

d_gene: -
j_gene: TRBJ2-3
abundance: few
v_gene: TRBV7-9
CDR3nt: TGTGCCAGCAGCTTAGGTTCTGGGACGCAGTATTTT
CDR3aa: CASSLGSGTQYF

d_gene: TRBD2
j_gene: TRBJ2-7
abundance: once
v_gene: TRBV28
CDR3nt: TGTGCCAGCAGTCCTAGCGGAGTCTACGAGCAGTACTTC
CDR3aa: CASSPSGVYEQYF

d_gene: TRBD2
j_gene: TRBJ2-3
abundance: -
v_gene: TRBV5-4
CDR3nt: TGTGCCAGCAGCCTAGCGGGGGGGCTAGGGGATACGCAGTATTTT
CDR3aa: CASSLAGGLGDTQYF

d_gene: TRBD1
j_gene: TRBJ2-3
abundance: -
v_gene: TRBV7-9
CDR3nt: TGTGCCAGCAGCTTATACGGGACAGGTTCGTTGGATACGCAGTATTTT
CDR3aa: CASSLYGTGSLDTQYF

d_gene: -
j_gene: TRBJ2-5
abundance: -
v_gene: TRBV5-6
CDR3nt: TGTGCCAGCAGCGGACCGGGACGGAGGATGGGATGGGGGCAAGAGACCCAGTACTTC
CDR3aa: CASSGPGRRMGWGQETQYF